This T cell receptor (beta chain) emerged from a study of blood T cell repertoires in COVID-19. Germline V CDR1 and CDR2: MGHRA, YSYEKL. This CDR3 is 14 amino acids long. The V end was cut by 1 base, the J end by 7 bases, with 11 bases between. Clones were read by immunoSEQ multiplex PCR, and TCRdb kept only the in-frame ones, dropping some. The repertoire consists of 250,000 to 350,000 clones, with roughly 83% occurring once and the leading ten covering roughly 1.5%. Sequencing was done on a sample of peripheral blood. The chain uses TRBV4-1 and TRBJ1-5, with D possibly matching TRBD1 (6 bases). The sequence was collected from a human donor with COVID-19, enrolled during active disease. The donor label of this sample is uncertain. This CDR3 reads CASSQVGGPQPQHF. In DNA, the CDR3 is TGCGCCAGCAGCCAAGTGGGGGGGCCCCAGCCCCAGCATTTT.